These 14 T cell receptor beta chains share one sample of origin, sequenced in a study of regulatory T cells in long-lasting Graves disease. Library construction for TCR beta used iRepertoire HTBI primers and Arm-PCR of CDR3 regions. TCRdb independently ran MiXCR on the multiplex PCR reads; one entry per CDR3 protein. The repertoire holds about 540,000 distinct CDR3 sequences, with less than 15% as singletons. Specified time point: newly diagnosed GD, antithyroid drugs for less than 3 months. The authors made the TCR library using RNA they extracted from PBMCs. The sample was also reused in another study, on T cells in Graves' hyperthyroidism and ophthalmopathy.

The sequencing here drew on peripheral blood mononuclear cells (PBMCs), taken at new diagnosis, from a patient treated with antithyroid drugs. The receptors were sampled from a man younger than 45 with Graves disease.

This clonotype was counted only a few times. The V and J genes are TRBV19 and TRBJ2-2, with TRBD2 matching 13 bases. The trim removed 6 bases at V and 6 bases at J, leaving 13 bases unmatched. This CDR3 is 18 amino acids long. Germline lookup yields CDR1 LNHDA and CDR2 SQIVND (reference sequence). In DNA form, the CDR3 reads TGTGCCAGTAGCGGGACAGCGGGACTAGCGGGACCAGCCGGGGAGCTGTTTTTT. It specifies CASSGTAGLAGPAGELFF.

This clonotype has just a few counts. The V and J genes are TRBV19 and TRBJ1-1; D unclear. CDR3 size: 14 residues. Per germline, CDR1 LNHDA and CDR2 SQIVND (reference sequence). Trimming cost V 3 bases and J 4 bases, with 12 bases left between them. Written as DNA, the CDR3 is TGTGCCAGTAGTATGGAAGGGTTGGGCACTGAAGCTTTCTTT. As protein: CASSMEGLGTEAFF. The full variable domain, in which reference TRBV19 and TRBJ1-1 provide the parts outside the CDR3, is DGGITQSPKYLFRKEGQNVTLSCEQNLNHDAMYWYRQDPGQGLRLIYYSQIVNDFQKGDIAEGYSVSREKKESFPLTVTSAQKNPTAFYLCASSMEGLGTEAFFGQGTRLTVV.

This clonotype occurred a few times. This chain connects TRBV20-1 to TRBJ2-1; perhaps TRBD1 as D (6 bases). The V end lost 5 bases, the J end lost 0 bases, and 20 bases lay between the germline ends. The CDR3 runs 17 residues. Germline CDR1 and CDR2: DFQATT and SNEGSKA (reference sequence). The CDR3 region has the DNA TGCAGTGCTCTCCCGACCGGACTGGACAGCTCCTACAATGAGCAGTTCTTC. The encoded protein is CSALPTGLDSSYNEQFF.

Written as DNA, the CDR3 is TGTGCCAGCAGCCAAGAAGGGGCCGGCCTTAGGGCCCAGCATTTT. As protein: CASSQEGAGLRAQHF. The gene calls are TRBV4-2 and TRBJ1-5; D is perhaps TRBD1 (5 bases). Germline loops: CDR1 LGHNA, CDR2 YNFKEQ. The CDR3 extends over 15 amino acids. The V gene lost 0 bases and the J gene lost 11 bases, with 17 bases spanning the gap.

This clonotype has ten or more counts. CDR3 residues: CSAMGLARTYNEQFF. The DNA of the CDR3 is TGCAGTGCTATGGGACTAGCGCGTACCTACAATGAGCAGTTCTTC. The genes are TRBV20-1 and TRBJ2-1, with 10 nucleotides matching TRBD2. Germline CDR1 and CDR2: DFQATT and SNEGSKA (reference sequence). The CDR3 sequence is 15 residues long. Unmatched junction bases numbered 5, after V lost 4 bases and J lost 2 bases.

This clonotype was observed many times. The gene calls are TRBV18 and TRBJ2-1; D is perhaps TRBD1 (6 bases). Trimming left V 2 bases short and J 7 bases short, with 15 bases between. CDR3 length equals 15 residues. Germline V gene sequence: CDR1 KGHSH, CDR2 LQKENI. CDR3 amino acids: CASSPGAGVGNEQFF. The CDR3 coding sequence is TGTGCCAGCTCACCAGGCGCAGGGGTAGGGAATGAGCAGTTCTTC.

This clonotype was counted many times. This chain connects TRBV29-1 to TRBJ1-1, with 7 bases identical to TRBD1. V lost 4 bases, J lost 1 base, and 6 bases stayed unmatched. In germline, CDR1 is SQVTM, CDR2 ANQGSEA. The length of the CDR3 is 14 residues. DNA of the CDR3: TGCAGCGTTGGGGGGACAGTGACGAACACTGAAGCTTTCTTT. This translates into CSVGGTVTNTEAFF. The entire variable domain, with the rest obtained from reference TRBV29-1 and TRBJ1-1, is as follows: SAVISQKPSRDICQRGTSLTIQCQVDSQVTMMFWYRQQPGQSLTLIATANQGSEATYESGFVIDKFPISRPNLTFSTLTVSNMSPEDSSIYLCSVGGTVTNTEAFFGQGTRLTVV.

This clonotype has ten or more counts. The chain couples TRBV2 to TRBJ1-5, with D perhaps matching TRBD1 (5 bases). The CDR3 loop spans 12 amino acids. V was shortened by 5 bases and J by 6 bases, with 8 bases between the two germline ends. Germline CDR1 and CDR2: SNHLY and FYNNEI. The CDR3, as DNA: TGTGCCAGCAGTTATCAGGGTCAGCCCCAGCATTTT. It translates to CASSYQGQPQHF.

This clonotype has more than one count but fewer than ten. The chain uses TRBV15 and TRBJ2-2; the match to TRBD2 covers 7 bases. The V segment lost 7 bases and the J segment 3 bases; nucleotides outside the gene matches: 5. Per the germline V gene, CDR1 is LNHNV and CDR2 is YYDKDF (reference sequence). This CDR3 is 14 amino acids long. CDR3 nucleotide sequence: TGTGCCACCATGGCGGGAGATCACACCGGGGAGCTGTTTTTT. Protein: CATMAGDHTGELFF.

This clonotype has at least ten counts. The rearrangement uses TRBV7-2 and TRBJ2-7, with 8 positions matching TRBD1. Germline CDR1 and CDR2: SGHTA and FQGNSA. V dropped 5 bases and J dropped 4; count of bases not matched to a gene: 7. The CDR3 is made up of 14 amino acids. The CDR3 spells CASSPTGDLYEQYF. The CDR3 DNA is TGTGCCAGCAGCCCGACAGGGGACCTTTACGAGCAGTACTTC.

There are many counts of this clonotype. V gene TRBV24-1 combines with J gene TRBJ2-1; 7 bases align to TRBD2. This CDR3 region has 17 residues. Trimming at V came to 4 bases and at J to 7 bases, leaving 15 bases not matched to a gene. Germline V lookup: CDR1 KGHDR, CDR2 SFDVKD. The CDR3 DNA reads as TGTGCCACCAGTGAATCCAATCAGGGACTACCGTGGAATGAGCAGTTCTTC. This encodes CATSESNQGLPWNEQFF.

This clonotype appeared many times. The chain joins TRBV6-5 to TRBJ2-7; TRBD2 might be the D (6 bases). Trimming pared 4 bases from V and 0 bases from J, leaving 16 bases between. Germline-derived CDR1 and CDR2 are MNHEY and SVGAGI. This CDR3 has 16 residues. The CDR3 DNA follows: TGTGCCAGCAGTTTTCCTTCCGGGGGACCCTCCTACGAGCAGTACTTC. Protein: CASSFPSGGPSYEQYF.

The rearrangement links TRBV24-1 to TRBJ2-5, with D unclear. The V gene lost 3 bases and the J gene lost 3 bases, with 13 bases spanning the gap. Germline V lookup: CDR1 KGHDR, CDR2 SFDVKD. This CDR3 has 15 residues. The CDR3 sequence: CATSDKSPYKETQYF. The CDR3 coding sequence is TGTGCCACCAGTGATAAATCACCGTACAAAGAGACCCAGTACTTC.

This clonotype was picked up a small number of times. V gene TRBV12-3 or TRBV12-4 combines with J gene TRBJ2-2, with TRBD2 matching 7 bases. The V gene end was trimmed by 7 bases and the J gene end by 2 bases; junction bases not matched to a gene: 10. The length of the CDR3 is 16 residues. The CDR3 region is CASTPWIAGNTGELFF. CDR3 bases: TGTGCCAGCACCCCGTGGATAGCGGGTAACACCGGGGAGCTGTTTTTT.